What follows are 9 T cell receptor beta chains derived from one specimen sequenced in a study of cytomegalovirus exposure and HLA in healthy donors. In the PCR, 60 Vbeta and 13 Jbeta primers were used. The protocol was immunoSEQ multiplex PCR, while the TCRdb copy is restricted to in-frame clones and leaves out a portion. The sample yields 130,000 or so clones, about 76% seen once. The sequencing input was PBMCs. The receptors come from a man aged 35-49 years in good health and CMV-seropositive.

J is TRBJ2-7 and V is TRBV28, with 8 positions matching TRBD1. Germline CDR1 reads MDHEN; CDR2 reads SYDVKM. With 3 bases clipped from V and 6 bases from J, the junction kept 1 base outside the gene matches. CDR3 size: 12 residues. CDR3 nucleotides: TGTGCCAGCAGTTTCAGGGGGCGCGAGCAGTACTTC. Its translation: CASSFRGREQYF.

The V gene is TRBV6-5, the J gene TRBJ1-2; 10 bases align to TRBD1. Germline V gene data show CDR1 as MNHEY and CDR2 as SVGAGI. The CDR3 contains 16 residues. V lost 0 bases, J lost 8 bases, and 9 bases stayed unmatched. CDR3 loop: CASSYSGTGELGGYTF. In DNA form, the CDR3 reads TGTGCCAGCAGTTACTCCGGGACAGGGGAATTGGGCGGCTACACCTTC.

This rearrangement joins TRBV7-2 to TRBJ1-6, with D possibly matching TRBD1 (5 bases). From germline, CDR1 is SGHTA and CDR2 FQGNSA. V was shortened by 6 bases and J by 7 bases, with 10 bases between the two germline ends. The CDR3 totals 13 residues. CDR3 in amino acids: CASSVRGNSPLHF. The CDR3 DNA reads as TGTGCCAGCAGTGTTCGGGGGAATTCACCCCTCCACTTT.

The rearrangement joins TRBV10-3 to TRBJ1-4, with D perhaps matching TRBD1 (6 bases). CDR3 length: 13 amino acids. Germline V gene data show CDR1 as ENHRY and CDR2 as SYGVKD. Trimming stripped 0 bases from V and 8 bases from J, with 7 bases between. The CDR3 protein is CAISESQGEKLFF. CDR3 DNA: TGTGCCATCAGTGAGTCCCAGGGGGAAAAACTGTTTTTT.

The V and J genes are TRBV18 and TRBJ1-5, with D perhaps matching TRBD1 (5 bases). V shed 1 base and J shed 3 bases, with 13 bases lying between them. This CDR3 region has 16 residues. Germline loops: CDR1 KGHSH, CDR2 LQKENI. The CDR3 spells CASSPQGIINNQPQHF. In DNA form, the CDR3 reads TGTGCCAGCTCACCACAGGGGATAATTAACAATCAGCCCCAGCATTTT.

The chain is built from TRBV5-1 and TRBJ2-1, with D tentatively TRBD1 (6 bases). Germline V gives CDR1 SGHRS, CDR2 YFSETQ. This CDR3 has 15 amino acids. The ends were cut back, 0 bases at V and 0 bases at J, with 7 bases in the middle. CDR3 DNA sequence: TGCGCCAGCAGCTTGGGGACAGTCTCCTACAATGAGCAGTTCTTC. Translating gives CASSLGTVSYNEQFF. Drawing the rest from reference TRBV5-1 and TRBJ2-1, the complete variable domain is KAGVTQTPRYLIKTRGQQVTLSCSPISGHRSVSWYQQTPGQGLQFLFEYFSETQRNKGNFPGRFSGRQFSNSRSEMNVSTLELGDSALYLCASSLGTVSYNEQFFGPGTRLTVL.

This rearrangement joins TRBV6-5 to TRBJ2-7; TRBD1 matches 7 bases. The CDR3 has 15 residues. V lost 6 bases, J lost 4 bases, and 12 bases stayed unmatched. Germline CDR1 and CDR2: MNHEY and SVGAGI. The CDR3 DNA reads as TGTGCCAGCAGCGCAACCGGGACAGTCGCGTACGAGCAGTACTTC. Translation gives CASSATGTVAYEQYF.

The rearrangement uses TRBV18 and TRBJ2-3; 9 bases agree with TRBD2. J lost 1 base, V lost 8 bases, and 7 bases had no gene match. CDR1 and CDR2 (germline): KGHSH, LQKENI. This CDR3 has 15 amino acids. CDR3 region: CASAPSGTGTDTQYF. The CDR3 region has the DNA TGTGCCAGCGCCCCTAGCGGGACAGGCACAGATACGCAGTATTTT.

The chain uses TRBV30 and TRBJ1-2; D is ambiguous. Germline V gives CDR1 GTSNPN, CDR2 SVGIG (reference sequence). The CDR3 covers 17 residues. Trimming shortened V by 3 bases and J by 2 bases, and 22 bases separated the two germline ends. The CDR3: CAWSTGIPKVSNYGYTF. The DNA for the CDR3 is TGTGCCTGGAGCACCGGGATCCCCAAGGTCTCCAACTATGGCTACACCTTC.